The source of this TCR beta chain is a study of T-cell memory formation after mild COVID-19. TCRdb reprocessed the 5' RACE reads via MiXCR and lists one record per CDR3 protein. The sample has about 180,000 distinct CDR3 sequences, roughly 18% seen once. A note on this clonotype: Its matching antigen is unknown.

Trimming shortened V by 3 bases and J by 5 bases, and 13 bases separated the two germline ends. Germline-derived CDR1 and CDR2 are SGDLS and YYNGEE. The CDR3 length is 14 residues. Whole-study results and caveats: The study found contracting CD4+ clones mainly in CM and EM and contracting CD8+ clones in EMRA.

The chain has TRBV9 and TRBJ2-3; D is possibly TRBD1 (6 bases). Sequencing was performed on PBMCs or a T cell subset sorted from them (not recorded which). The sequence was collected from a man younger than 35 who had mild COVID-19 (a few samples of this study predate the infection). Cell type and time point are not known. CDR3: CASSEGTRVDTQYF. In DNA form, the CDR3 reads TGTGCCAGCAGCGAGGGGACAAGGGTAGATACGCAGTATTTT. Using reference TRBV9 and TRBJ2-3 for the parts outside the CDR3, the full variable domain is DSGVTQTPKHLITATGQRVTLRCSPRSGDLSVYWYQQSLDQGLQFLIQYYNGEERAKGNILERFSAQQFPDLHSELNLSSLELGDSALYFCASSEGTRVDTQYFGPGTRLTVL.